Given below is one TCR beta chain in context. Its antigen remains unknown. Germline values: CDR1 MDHEN, CDR2 SYDVKM. The CDR3 runs 16 residues. V lost 6 bases, J lost 5 bases, and 13 bases stayed unmatched. The data were taken from a study of early T cells in non-severe SARS-CoV-2 infection. Notes on the study in general: Private and CD4 specificities were missed by VDJdb matching, which favored anti-spike CD8 responses.

Molecules of cDNA were individually given unique molecular identifiers that were attached to them. Each CDR3 protein is one row after TCRdb ran MiXCR on the 5' RACE reads. Of about 60,000 distinct CDR3 sequences listed, over 9.5% were seen once; the top ten hold approximately 10%. The receptor was derived from an adult who was a healthcare worker with PCR-confirmed SARS-CoV-2 infection or an uninfected control (not recorded which). The chain uses TRBV28 and TRBJ1-1; 9 bases fit TRBD1. The sample was whole blood. The DNA for the CDR3 is TGTGCCAGCAGAATAACCGGGACAGGGAGAGGGACTGAAGCTTTCTTT. Its protein is CASRITGTGRGTEAFF.